Reported below is one T cell receptor beta chain. Its target is unknown. The CDR3 sequence is 13 residues long. V dropped 1 base and J dropped 3 bases, with 4 bases sitting between them. The germline V gene encodes CDR1 SGHTA and CDR2 FQGNSA. The sample is drawn from a study of cytotoxic CD8 clonotypes in ibrutinib-treated CLL. The table came from immunoSEQ multiplex PCR; TCRdb's copy has only in-frame clones and leaves some out. The sample gives 150,000 to 200,000 clones, 88% of which show up once; around 3% is in the top ten. Study-level findings and limits: Once treatment began, public clonotypes, which were uncommon, contracted or stayed stable.

This chain uses TRBV7-2 with TRBJ2-1, with D unresolved. The clonotype was recovered from a human donor with chronic lymphocytic leukemia. Sequenced material: PBMCs, taken at disease progression, from a patient treated with ibrutinib. The CDR3, as DNA: TGTGCCAGCAGCTTAGGCAACTACAATGAGCAGTTCTTC. Protein sequence: CASSLGNYNEQFF.